Following are 5 T cell receptor beta chains from one sample sequenced in a study of blood T cell repertoires in COVID-19. Data came from immunoSEQ multiplex PCR; TCRdb stores just in-frame clones and leaves some out. The sample contains approximately 260,000 clones, around four fifths of which appear only once. Sequenced sample: peripheral blood. All receptors come from a woman between 35 and 50 years old with active or convalescent COVID-19.

This rearrangement joins TRBV5-1 to TRBJ1-6; no reliable D call. Germline lookup yields CDR1 SGHRS and CDR2 YFSETQ. The CDR3 has 14 amino acids. The ends were cut back, 0 bases at V and 10 bases at J, with 11 bases in the middle. The CDR3 region is CASSLAPYGSPLHF. The CDR3 DNA reads as TGCGCCAGCAGCTTGGCCCCCTACGGGTCACCCCTCCACTTT.

This clone was seen only a few times. The chain couples TRBV19 to TRBJ1-2; 9 nucleotides line up with TRBD1. This CDR3 spans 13 amino acids. From germline, CDR1 is LNHDA and CDR2 SQIVND (reference sequence). Trimming took 6 bases from V and 5 from J; bases not matched to a gene: 4. The CDR3 region has the DNA TGTGCCAGTAGCCCAGGACAGGGGTATGGCTACACCTTC. Protein sequence: CASSPGQGYGYTF.

V usage is TRBV6-5 and J usage is TRBJ1-1; 8 nucleotides align to TRBD1. The length of the CDR3 is 14 residues. After removal of 7 bases from V and 2 bases from J, the junction contained 6 bases not matched to a gene. Germline CDR1 is MNHEY and CDR2 is SVGAGI. The CDR3 DNA reads as TGTGCCAGCATGCTCGACAGGGGAAACACTGAAGCTTTCTTT. Translated: CASMLDRGNTEAFF.

The chain recombines TRBV2 with TRBJ2-3; 12 bases map to TRBD2. This CDR3 is 19 amino acids long. Trimming cost V 7 bases and J 2 bases; bases outside gene matches: 16. Germline assignment: CDR1 SNHLY and CDR2 FYNNEI. In DNA, the CDR3 is TGTGCCAGCATTGGTGGCCTAGCGGGGGGGCCTATGTTCACAGATACGCAGTATTTT. Translated, it gives CASIGGLAGGPMFTDTQYF.

This sequence joins TRBV6-5 and TRBJ1-6, with 10 bases matching TRBD1. The CDR3 contains 15 residues. Germline CDR1 reads MNHEY; CDR2 reads SVGAGI. The V segment lost 7 bases and the J segment 8 bases; nucleotides outside the gene matches: 8. CDR3 in DNA: TGTGCCAGCATTAGAATTGGGACAGGGGATTCACCCCTCCACTTT. Residues: CASIRIGTGDSPLHF.